Listed below are T cell receptor beta chains from one sample, sequenced in a study of T cell changes during pregnancy in multiple sclerosis. Clones were read by immunoSEQ multiplex PCR, and TCRdb kept only the in-frame ones, dropping some. In the table there are about 64,000 clones, around 91% of which are singletons. The starting material was peripheral blood, obtained in the second trimester of pregnancy. These receptor sequences come from a female donor in good health, enrolled as a control in a pregnancy study. Each CDR3 is given with its conserved first and last residue. Fields, in order: J gene, V gene, CDR3 length, D gene, clone size, CDR3 DNA, CDR3 protein. A D gene is named only where the DNA matches it firmly. Rows give clone size only sometimes, using once, few, many, or a class for an expanded clone.

TRBJ2-1 | TRBV6-1 | 15 | - | - | TGTGCCAGCAGCGCGGTGGCTAGCTCCTACAATGAGCAGTTCTTC | CASSAVASSYNEQFF
TRBJ1-1 | TRBV18 | 15 | - | - | TGTGCCAGCTCACCACCGGAGGGCGGGATCACTGAAGCTTTCTTT | CASSPPEGGITEAFF
TRBJ1-2 | TRBV7-6 | 14 | - | - | TGTGCCAGCAGCTTAGTCGGGGGGGGTGATGGCTACACCTTC | CASSLVGGGDGYTF
TRBJ1-1 | TRBV9 | 15 | TRBD1 | - | TGTGCCAGCAGCGAAATAGGGGGCTCGAACACTGAAGCTTTCTTT | CASSEIGGSNTEAFF
TRBJ2-3 | TRBV29-1 | 13 | TRBD2 | - | TGCAGCGTTGCGGGACTAGCGGTGGATACGCAGTATTTT | CSVAGLAVDTQYF
TRBJ1-2 | TRBV7-9 | 13 | TRBD1 | few | TGTGCCAGCAACCTAGGACAGGGAGATGGCTACACCTTC | CASNLGQGDGYTF
TRBJ2-1 | TRBV6-4 | 15 | TRBD2 | - | TGTGCCAGCTCGGAAGCGGGGGCGGCGTCCAATGAGCAGTTCTTC | CASSEAGAASNEQFF
TRBJ1-4 | TRBV7-8 | 19 | - | - | TGTGCCAGCAGCTTAAAACGTCGTGGACAGTTAAAAGGGAATGAAAAACTGTTTTTT | CASSLKRRGQLKGNEKLFF
TRBJ1-5 | TRBV28 | 16 | TRBD1 | - | TGTGCCAGCAGTTTATGGGACAGGGGGATCAATCAGCCCCAGCATTTT | CASSLWDRGINQPQHF
TRBJ2-7 | TRBV5-1 | 18 | TRBD1 | - | TGCGCCAGCAGGTCCGGGACAGGGTTTTTACTGAGCTACTACGAGCAGTACTTC | CASRSGTGFLLSYYEQYF
TRBJ2-7 | TRBV6-1 | 14 | - | - | TGTGCCAGCAGTGGCAGGGGTACTTCCTACGAGCAGTACTTC | CASSGRGTSYEQYF
TRBJ2-7 | TRBV6-1 | 19 | TRBD2 | - | TGTGCCAGCAGTGAAGCGGTTACTAGCGGGGGGCGATCCTCCTACGAGCAGTACTTC | CASSEAVTSGGRSSYEQYF
TRBJ1-1 | TRBV2 | 17 | - | - | TGTGCCAGCACCCCAAGCATGTCCCAACCCGAACAGATAGAAGCTTTCTTT | CASTPSMSQPEQIEAFF
TRBJ1-1 | TRBV6-5 | 15 | - | once | TGTGCCAGCAGCCCCGTGCGGGGAATGAACACTGAAGCTTTCTTT | CASSPVRGMNTEAFF
TRBJ2-1 | TRBV19 | 14 | - | - | TGTGCCAGTAGTATGGCATTCAGAAACAATGAGCAGTTCTTC | CASSMAFRNNEQFF
TRBJ2-1 | TRBV5-1 | 17 | TRBD1 | - | TGCGCCAGCAGCTTACTTCCGGGGACAGGGGATAACAATGAGCAGTTCTTC | CASSLLPGTGDNNEQFF
TRBJ1-3 | TRBV7-8 | 14 | - | once | TGTGCCAGCAGCTTAGTTTCAGTAAGAAACACCATATATTTT | CASSLVSVRNTIYF
TRBJ1-2 | TRBV5-6 | 12 | - | - | TGTGCCAGCAGCTTGGGGACAGATGGCTACACCTTC | CASSLGTDGYTF
TRBJ2-7 | TRBV6-5 | 14 | - | - | TGTGCCAGCAGTTACGGCAGGCTGAATTACGAGCAGTACTTC | CASSYGRLNYEQYF
TRBJ1-1 | TRBV27 | 14 | - | - | TGTGCCAGCAGTTCTGGGCAGTCGAACACTGAAGCTTTCTTT | CASSSGQSNTEAFF
TRBJ1-6 | TRBV25-1 | 14 | - | - | TGTGCCAGCAGTGCGACAGACACCAATTCACCCCTCCACTTT | CASSATDTNSPLHF
TRBJ1-1 | TRBV18 | 14 | - | few | TGTGCCAGCTCACCCCGTTTGAGGAACACTGAAGCTTTCTTT | CASSPRLRNTEAFF
TRBJ2-7 | TRBV7-9 | 15 | - | - | TGTGCCAGCAGCTCTGGGGCAGGCGCCGCCTACGAGCAGTACTTC | CASSSGAGAAYEQYF
TRBJ1-2 | TRBV19 | 12 | - | - | TGTGCCAGTACACAGGGCCTCGAGGGCTACACCTTC | CASTQGLEGYTF
TRBJ2-7 | TRBV4-1 | 16 | - | - | TGCGCCAGCAGCCAAGGGGTCGCGGGGAGGTCCTACGAGCAGTACTTC | CASSQGVAGRSYEQYF
TRBJ1-6 | TRBV9 | 15 | TRBD1 | - | TGTGCCAGCAGCGCTTTGACAGGGGGCAGCTCACCCCTCCACTTT | CASSALTGGSSPLHF
TRBJ1-5 | TRBV27 | 13 | - | few | TGTGCCAGCAGTTTACAGGGGAATCAGCCCCAGCATTTT | CASSLQGNQPQHF
TRBJ2-7 | TRBV28 | 12 | - | - | TGTGCCAGCAGTTTTAGGGGGGGAAGGCAGTACTTC | CASSFRGGRQYF
TRBJ1-5 | TRBV28 | 14 | - | - | TGTGCCAGCAGACCCGGACAACTCAATCAGCCCCAGCATTTT | CASRPGQLNQPQHF
TRBJ1-1 | TRBV18 | 15 | - | - | TGTGCCAGCTCACCACTCGGGGGTCAGGATACTGAAGCTTTCTTT | CASSPLGGQDTEAFF
TRBJ2-6 | TRBV10-1 | 17 | - | - | TGCGCCAGCAGTGAGAGTTGGGGGCAGGCTGGGGCCAACGTCCTGACTTTC | CASSESWGQAGANVLTF
TRBJ2-5 | TRBV5-1 | 14 | TRBD1 | - | TGCGCCAGCACAAACCCGGGACAGGGGGAGACCCAGTACTTC | CASTNPGQGETQYF
TRBJ1-1 | TRBV7-8 | 15 | - | - | TGTGCCAGCAGCTTAGAGCGGGTATGGGGCACTGAAGCTTTCTTT | CASSLERVWGTEAFF
TRBJ2-7 | TRBV28 | 14 | - | once | TGTGCCAGCAGTTTGCGAGGGTACGGAACCGAGCAGTACTTC | CASSLRGYGTEQYF
TRBJ1-1 | TRBV28 | 15 | TRBD1 | - | TGTGCCAGCAGGTATTATTGGACAGGTAACACTGAAGCTTTCTTT | CASRYYWTGNTEAFF
TRBJ1-4 | TRBV2 | 15 | TRBD1 | - | TGTGCCAGCAGTGGGGCGGGACAGGGGGGAGAAAAACTGTTTTTT | CASSGAGQGGEKLFF
TRBJ2-7 | TRBV27 | 12 | - | - | TGTGCCAGCAGTCCCGGAGCCTACGAGCAGTACTTC | CASSPGAYEQYF
TRBJ2-7 | TRBV5-1 | 16 | - | - | TGCGCCAGCAGCTTGACGGGTACTATACCTAACTACGAGCAGTACTTC | CASSLTGTIPNYEQYF
TRBJ2-7 | TRBV7-9 | 17 | - | - | TGTGCCAGCAGCTTAGTTTTAAAAGTGACGTCGGGTTACGAGCAGTACTTC | CASSLVLKVTSGYEQYF
TRBJ1-1 | TRBV9 | 12 | - | - | TGTGCCAGCAGCCGTCTAAACACTGAAGCTTTCTTT | CASSRLNTEAFF
TRBJ1-4 | TRBV19 | 16 | - | - | TGTGCCAGTAGTACCACAGGGTGGTCCGTTCGTGAAAAACTGTTTTTT | CASSTTGWSVREKLFF
TRBJ1-6 | TRBV9 | 16 | TRBD1 | once | TGTGCCAGCAGCGTAGGGACAGGGTCCCTTAATTCACCCCTCCACTTT | CASSVGTGSLNSPLHF
TRBJ1-1 | TRBV11-3 | 15 | TRBD1 | - | TGTGCCAGCAGCCGTGTGGGGACAGGGGTCACTGAAGCTTTCTTT | CASSRVGTGVTEAFF
TRBJ1-5 | TRBV18 | 14 | - | once | TGTGCCAGCTCACCATCGGGGGGCAATCAGCCCCAGCATTTT | CASSPSGGNQPQHF
TRBJ2-3 | TRBV21-1 | 16 | - | - | TGTGCCAGCAGCCCGCCCAGCGGGAGGGCCAATAATACGCAGTATTTT | CASSPPSGRANNTQYF
TRBJ2-7 | TRBV4-2 | 15 | - | - | TGTGCCAGCAGCCCCTGGGCCATCTCCTCCTACGAGCAGTACTTC | CASSPWAISSYEQYF
TRBJ2-2 | TRBV5-1 | 15 | - | once | TGCGCCAGCAGCTTGGGGGCCAGTGACACCGGGGAGCTGTTTTTT | CASSLGASDTGELFF
TRBJ1-1 | TRBV28 | 15 | - | - | TGTGCCAGCAGTTCCCCCCCCCGGGGGAACACTGAAGCTTTCTTT | CASSSPPRGNTEAFF
TRBJ2-3 | TRBV7-2 | 13 | - | - | TGTGCCAGCAGCTTTGGTACGGCAGATACGCAGTATTTT | CASSFGTADTQYF
TRBJ2-5 | TRBV19 | 12 | - | - | TGTGCCAGTAGTCCACTCGCCGGGGACCAGTACTTC | CASSPLAGDQYF